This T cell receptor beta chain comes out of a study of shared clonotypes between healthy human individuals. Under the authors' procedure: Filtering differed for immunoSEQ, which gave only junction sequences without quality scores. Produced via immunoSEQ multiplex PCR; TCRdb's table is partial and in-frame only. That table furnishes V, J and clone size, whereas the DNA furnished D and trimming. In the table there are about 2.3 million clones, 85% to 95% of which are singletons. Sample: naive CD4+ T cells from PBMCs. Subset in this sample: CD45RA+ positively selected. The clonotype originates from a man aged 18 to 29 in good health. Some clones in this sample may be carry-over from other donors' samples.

This chain's CDR3 is CASTRSGQGAYEQYF. As DNA, the CDR3 is TGTGCCAGCACCCGGTCGGGACAGGGGGCTTACGAGCAGTACTTC. The chain recombines TRBV6-1 with TRBJ2-7; 12 nucleotides agree with TRBD1. The V gene's germline CDR1 is MNHNS and CDR2 SASEGT. V dropped 7 bases and J dropped 4; count of bases not matched to a gene: 8. There are 15 residues in the CDR3.